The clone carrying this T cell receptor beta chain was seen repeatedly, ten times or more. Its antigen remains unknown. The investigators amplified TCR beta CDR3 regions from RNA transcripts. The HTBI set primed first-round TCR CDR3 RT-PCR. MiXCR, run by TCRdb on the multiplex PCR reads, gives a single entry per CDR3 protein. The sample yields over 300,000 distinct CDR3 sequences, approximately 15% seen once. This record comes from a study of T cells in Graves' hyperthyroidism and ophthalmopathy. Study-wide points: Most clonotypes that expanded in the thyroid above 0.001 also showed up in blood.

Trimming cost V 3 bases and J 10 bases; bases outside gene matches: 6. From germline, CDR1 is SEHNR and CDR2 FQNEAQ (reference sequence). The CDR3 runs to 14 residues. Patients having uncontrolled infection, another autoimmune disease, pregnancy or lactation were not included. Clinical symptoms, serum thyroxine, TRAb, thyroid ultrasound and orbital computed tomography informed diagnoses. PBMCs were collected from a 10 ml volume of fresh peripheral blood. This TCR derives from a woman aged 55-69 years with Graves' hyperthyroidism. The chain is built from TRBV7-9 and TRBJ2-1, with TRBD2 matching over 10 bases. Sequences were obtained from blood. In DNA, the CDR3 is TGTGCCAGCAGCTTCGAACTAGCGGGGCAGGAGCAGTTCTTC. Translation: CASSFELAGQEQFF.